Given below is one T cell receptor beta chain in context. TCRdb re-analysed the RT-PCR reads in MiXCR, keeping a single row per CDR3 protein. The sample has about 680,000 distinct CDR3 sequences; over 12% are singletons. The CDR3 totals 13 residues. V was shortened by 3 bases and J by 5 bases, with 10 bases between the two germline ends. CDR1 and CDR2 (germline): SEHNR, FQNEAQ (reference sequence). The sequence was collected from a female donor in good health, serving as a healthy control. V is TRBV7-9 and J is TRBJ1-1, with no clear D. The sequencing input was memory CD4+ T cells from blood. The DNA of the CDR3 is TGTGCCAGCAGCTTGGGCCGGCCGACTGAAGCTTTCTTT. Translation: CASSLGRPTEAFF.